The rows below give T cell receptor beta chains drawn from one sample of a study of blood T cells in healthy people across ages. TCRdb reprocessed the 5' RACE reads via MiXCR and lists one record per CDR3 protein. This sample has some 1.5 million distinct CDR3 sequences, with approximately 42% found just once. Material for sequencing was blood. The source is a woman aged 18-29 years in good health. The CDR3 runs from the conserved cysteine through the conserved F or W. The D gene is left open where the match is weak. Clone size, where shown, is once, few, many, or a class for clones that have expanded.

>TRBJ2-7|TRBV7-9|few|TRBD1
TGTGCCAGCAGCTTAGGACAGGGGGCCGCGTACGAGCAGTACTTC
CASSLGQGAAYEQYF
>TRBJ2-5|TRBV6-2/TRBV6-3|few|NA
TGTGCCAGCAGTTACTCAGGAGTCCAAGAGACCCAGTACTTC
CASSYSGVQETQYF
>TRBJ1-2|TRBV4-1|NA|NA
TGCGCCAGCAGCTACGGGGCTAGTGGCTACACCTTC
CASSYGASGYTF
>TRBJ1-6|TRBV28|NA|NA
TGTGCCAGCAGTTCCCTAGGGGGTGGCTCACCCCTCCACTTT
CASSSLGGGSPLHF
>TRBJ2-1|TRBV20-1|few|TRBD1
TGCAGTGCTAGAGATAGGGAAAGGGACAGCCGGTCCTACAATGAGCAGTTCTTC
CSARDRERDSRSYNEQFF
>TRBJ1-2|TRBV6-5|NA|TRBD1
TGTGCCAGCAGTTCCGGAGGGACAGGGGCCGTAGATAACTATGGCTACACCTTC
CASSSGGTGAVDNYGYTF
>TRBJ1-1|TRBV7-9|NA|NA
TGTGCCAGCAGCTTTCAGACTGGGGGGGCTGAAGCTTTCTTT
CASSFQTGGAEAFF
>TRBJ2-5|TRBV28|NA|NA
TGTGCCAGTGGTTTCACCACCCAAGAGACCCAGTACTTC
CASGFTTQETQYF
>TRBJ2-1|TRBV6-6|NA|TRBD1
TGTGCCAGCAGTGACAGACAGGGGGTAGGGGGCAATGAGCAGTTCTTC
CASSDRQGVGGNEQFF
>TRBJ1-5|TRBV15|few|TRBD1
TGTGCCACCAGCAGTCGGTCCAGGGGGCTCAGTCAGCCCCAGCATTTT
CATSSRSRGLSQPQHF
>TRBJ1-5|TRBV6-2/TRBV6-3|NA|NA
TGTGCCAGCACCTGGAGGGGCAGGACGGGACAGCCCCAGCATTTT
CASTWRGRTGQPQHF
>TRBJ1-5|TRBV29-1|few|TRBD1
TGCAGCGTTGGGCACAGGGGCGATCAGCCCCAGCATTTT
CSVGHRGDQPQHF
>TRBJ1-2|TRBV20-1|NA|NA
TGCAGTGCTCTAAATCCCCAGACATCTAACTATGGCTACACCTTC
CSALNPQTSNYGYTF
>TRBJ2-7|TRBV27|NA|TRBD2
TGTGCCGGCAGTAATCATCTAGCGGTCACCTACGAGCAGTACTTC
CAGSNHLAVTYEQYF
>TRBJ2-7|TRBV9|NA|NA
TGTGCCAGCAGCGTAGCCCCAGGTTCCCCCTACGAGCAGTACTTC
CASSVAPGSPYEQYF
>TRBJ1-3|TRBV15|NA|NA
TGTGCCACCAGCAAGGACCGATCTAACACCATATATTTT
CATSKDRSNTIYF
>TRBJ2-6|TRBV15|NA|TRBD1
TGTGCCACCAGCAGTGAGGGACAGGGATGGTGGACTGGGGCCAACGTCCTGACTTTC
CATSSEGQGWWTGANVLTF
>TRBJ2-1|TRBV7-2|NA|TRBD2
TGTGCCAGCAGCTTAGGTCCAGCGGGGGGGCCTCCCCTCTACAATGAGCAGTTCTTC
CASSLGPAGGPPLYNEQFF
>TRBJ1-4|TRBV7-8|NA|NA
TGTGCCAGCAGCTTAGGCCCGAGCGCGGGTATGGAAAAACTGTTTTTT
CASSLGPSAGMEKLFF
>TRBJ1-2|TRBV6-5|many|TRBD1
TGTGCCAGCAGCCCGCAGGGGGTCTATGGCTACACCTTC
CASSPQGVYGYTF
>TRBJ2-4|TRBV4-1|NA|NA
TGCGCCAGCAGGCCTGCTGGGGGCCTTCGCGCCAAAAACATTCAGTACTTC
CASRPAGGLRAKNIQYF
>TRBJ2-7|TRBV20-1|NA|NA
TGCAGTGCTAGAGAGGCAGGATTCTCGTACGAGCAGTACTTC
CSAREAGFSYEQYF
>TRBJ1-1|TRBV7-6|few|NA
TGTGCCAGCAGCTTAAGGGAAGGGGGTGAAGCTTTCTTT
CASSLREGGEAFF
>TRBJ2-1|TRBV7-3|few|TRBD2
TGTGCCAGCAGCTTAGTGGCGGGACTAGCGGGACCTTACAATGAGCAGTTCTTC
CASSLVAGLAGPYNEQFF
>TRBJ2-7|TRBV29-1|few|TRBD1
TGCAGCGTTGCTGGCCCGGGGGGACAGGGCTTCTCCTACGAGCAGTACTTC
CSVAGPGGQGFSYEQYF
>TRBJ2-3|TRBV20-1|NA|TRBD2
TGCAGTGCCAAAAATCGAGCGGGGGAAGATACGCAGTATTTT
CSAKNRAGEDTQYF
>TRBJ2-3|TRBV5-1|NA|TRBD2
TGCGCCAGCAGCCAGGGACCGGCGGGGGCAGATACGCAGTATTTT
CASSQGPAGADTQYF
>TRBJ2-7|TRBV6-6|many|TRBD1
TGTGCCAGCAGTTACTCAGGGACAGGGCCCTACGAGCAGTACTTC
CASSYSGTGPYEQYF
>TRBJ1-5|TRBV24-1|NA|TRBD1
TGTGCCACCAGTGACCAACAGGGGTTCGGACAGCCCCAGCATTTT
CATSDQQGFGQPQHF
>TRBJ1-6|TRBV9|few|TRBD1
TGTGCCAGCAGCCCCCGGGACAGGAGCTCCTATAATTCACCCCTCCACTTT
CASSPRDRSSYNSPLHF
>TRBJ2-3|TRBV6-5|few|TRBD2
TGTGCCAGCAGTTACCACAGACTAGCCAGCACAGATACGCAGTATTTT
CASSYHRLASTDTQYF
>TRBJ1-6|TRBV7-2|NA|NA
TGTGCCAGCAGCCTCAGATCCCCTTATGGTGCCTCGCGTTCACCCCTCCACTTT
CASSLRSPYGASRSPLHF
>TRBJ2-3|TRBV5-1|NA|NA
TGCGCCAGCAGCCCGACAGGACCAGCAGATACGCAGTATTTT
CASSPTGPADTQYF
>TRBJ2-7|TRBV10-3|NA|TRBD1
TGTGCCATCAGGAACGGCAGACAGGGGGCGGGCGAGCAGTACTTC
CAIRNGRQGAGEQYF
>TRBJ2-3|TRBV5-5|once|NA
TGTGCCAGCAGCTTGTGGGGCGGTGGCAGCACAGATACGCAGTATTTT
CASSLWGGGSTDTQYF
>TRBJ2-7|TRBV13|NA|TRBD2
TGTGCCAGCAGCTTAGGGACAGCGGGGCCGCTGGACGAGCAGTACTTC
CASSLGTAGPLDEQYF
>TRBJ1-2|TRBV10-3|few|TRBD1
TGTGCCATCAGTGGACCAACAGGGGGAGGTGGCTATGGCTACACCTTC
CAISGPTGGGGYGYTF
>TRBJ2-3|TRBV3-1|NA|NA
TGTGCCAGCAGCCAAGATTGGGTTGCGCAGTATTTT
CASSQDWVAQYF
>TRBJ1-5|TRBV20-1|few|NA
TGCAGTGCTAGTTCAGGGGTAGATCAGCCCCAGCATTTT
CSASSGVDQPQHF
>TRBJ1-5|TRBV21-1|few|NA
TGTGCCAGCAGCAAAGGAGGTCCGGGGCAGCAGAGAAAGCCCCAGCATTTT
CASSKGGPGQQRKPQHF
>TRBJ1-1|TRBV6-2/TRBV6-3|few|NA
TGTGCCAGCAGTTACTCGACCGGGTTCACTGAAGCTTTCTTT
CASSYSTGFTEAFF
>TRBJ1-5|TRBV30|NA|NA
TGTGCCTGGAGCGACAGGCTCAATCAGCCCCAGCATTTT
CAWSDRLNQPQHF
>TRBJ2-2|TRBV3-1|NA|TRBD1
TGTGCCAGCAGCCATCAGGGGGCCGGGGAGCTGTTTTTT
CASSHQGAGELFF
>TRBJ1-2|TRBV20-1|NA|NA
TGCAGTGCTAGAGACTACAGGGTAATAAGCTATGGCTACACCTTC
CSARDYRVISYGYTF
>TRBJ2-1|TRBV7-9|few|TRBD2
TGTGCCAGCAGCTCAGTCCTAGCGGGAGGGCCCTACAATGAGCAGTTCTTC
CASSSVLAGGPYNEQFF
>TRBJ2-2|TRBV7-9|NA|NA
TGTGCCAGCAGCCTCACCCTGTCCTTAACCGGGGAGCTGTTTTTT
CASSLTLSLTGELFF
>TRBJ1-1|TRBV15|NA|NA
TGTGCCACCAGCAGAGATGGGCAGAACACTGAAGCTTTCTTT
CATSRDGQNTEAFF
>TRBJ2-3|TRBV4-3|few|NA
TGCGCCAGCAGCACCCGGGACATTAGGACAGATACGCAGTATTTT
CASSTRDIRTDTQYF